This T cell receptor beta chain is from a study of T cells in women clearing cervical HPV infection. Whole-study context: No precancer developed; the control's incident HPV16 infection cleared within 12 months. Controls gave blood once infection was undetectable; cases at lesion identification. General study findings and limits: Each sample's T-cell count was unknown, possibly confounding richness.

Worth noting for this clone: Its matching antigen is unknown. The read stops 3 residues short of the end of the CDR3; the missing end is completed from the germline J gene.

This CDR3 has 15 residues. Germline CDR1 SGHRS, CDR2 YFSETQ. Losses at the gene ends were 3 bases for V and 6 bases for J; bases not matched to a gene: 8. immunoSEQ multiplex PCR used an average of about 1.3 ug genomic DNA. The table came from immunoSEQ multiplex PCR; TCRdb's copy has only in-frame clones and leaves some out. This sample's table has 25,000 to 35,000 clones. The gene calls are TRBV5-1 and TRBJ2-1; 8 nucleotides match TRBD2. The specimen was blood buffy coat. The receptor's source is a woman aged 18 to 75 with a cervical HPV16 infection that either progressed to CIN3+ or cleared (not recorded which). The CDR3: CASSWGSGAPNEQFF. The CDR3 DNA, read in part, is TGCGCCAGCAGCTGGGGTAGCGGGGCCCCCAATGAG.